A single T cell receptor beta chain is shown here with its context. Its antigen is currently unknown. Primers included in the PCR were 60 Vbeta and 13 Jbeta primers. Some clones are missing from TCRdb's copy, which holds only in-frame ones; the method was immunoSEQ multiplex PCR. This sample carries about 95,000 clones, over 70% of them seen once, and the ten largest clones take less than 5%. The data belong to a study of cytomegalovirus exposure and HLA in healthy donors. From germline, CDR1 is MGHRA and CDR2 YSYEKL. Trimming took 4 bases from V and 7 from J; bases not matched to a gene: 11. The CDR3 is 15 residues long. Study observations and caveats: Cytomegalovirus association was assigned to about 180 TCR beta chains. Per a prior analysis, the majority of TCR beta V segments were productive roughly 87% or roughly 30% of the time. TRBV6-2, TRBV6-3 and some other V segments were excluded as indistinguishable. Researchers reported in a later analysis that common viral pathogens appeared linked to several top clusters.

The sequenced sample consisted of PBMCs. This sequence joins TRBV4-1 and TRBJ1-1; 8 bases agree with TRBD1. The receptor's source is a woman between 40 and 55 years old in good health and CMV-seronegative. This CDR3 is CASSRILGQDLEAFF. The DNA of the CDR3 is TGCGCCAGCAGCCGGATTCTGGGACAGGACCTTGAAGCTTTCTTT.